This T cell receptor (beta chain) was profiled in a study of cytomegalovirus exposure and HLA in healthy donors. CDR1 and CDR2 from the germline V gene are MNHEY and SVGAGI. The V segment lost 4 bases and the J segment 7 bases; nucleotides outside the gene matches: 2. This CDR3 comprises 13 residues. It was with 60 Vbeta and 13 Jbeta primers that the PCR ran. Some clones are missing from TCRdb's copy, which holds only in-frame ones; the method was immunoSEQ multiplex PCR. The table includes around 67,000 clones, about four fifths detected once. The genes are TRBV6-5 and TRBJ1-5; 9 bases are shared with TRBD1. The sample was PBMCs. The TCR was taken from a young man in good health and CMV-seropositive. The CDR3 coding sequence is TGTGCCAGCAGTTGGGACAGGGACCAGCCCCAGCATTTT. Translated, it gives CASSWDRDQPQHF.